The 8 T cell receptor beta chains in this list originate from one sample, sequenced in a study of shared clonotypes between healthy human individuals. The data were produced by immunoSEQ multiplex PCR, yet TCRdb's version contains in-frame clones alone and is incomplete. The table includes under 150,000 clones, about 63% detected once. Input material: memory CD8+ T cells sorted from blood. Sample subset: CD45RO+ cells pooled with CCR7-negative TemRA cells. These receptors originate from a woman aged 30 to 39 in good health.

This clone showed up many times. The chain employs TRBV7-9 and TRBJ2-7, with TRBD1 matching over 11 bases. V shed 9 bases, J shed 6 bases, and the junction held 7 bases outside the gene matches. The germline V gene has CDR1 SEHNR and CDR2 FQNEAQ (reference sequence). The length of the CDR3 is 13 residues. The CDR3 spells CASSDRGPSEQYF. The CDR3 nucleotides are TGTGCCAGTTCGGACAGGGGGCCTAGCGAGCAGTACTTC.

This sequence joins TRBV9 and TRBJ2-7; 9 nucleotides agree with TRBD1. V dropped 3 bases and J dropped 6; count of bases not matched to a gene: 4. The CDR3 has 13 residues. The germline V gene encodes CDR1 SGDLS and CDR2 YYNGEE. The CDR3 DNA reads as TGTGCCAGCAGCGGGACAGGGGTCGGCGAGCAGTACTTC. As protein: CASSGTGVGEQYF.

The chain recombines TRBV7-8 with TRBJ1-1; D is unclear. Germline V gene sequence: CDR1 SGHVS, CDR2 FQNEAQ. V dropped 4 bases and J dropped 3 bases, with 15 bases sitting between them. The CDR3 spans 15 residues. The CDR3 DNA reads TGTGCCAGCAGCTCTGGGAGGGTGTCGTACACTGAAGCTTTCTTT. Translation gives CASSSGRVSYTEAFF. The full variable domain, completed using reference TRBV7-8 and TRBJ1-1, is GAGVSQSPRYKVAKRGQDVALRCDPISGHVSLFWYQQALGQGPEFLTYFQNEAQLDKSGLPSDRFFAERPEGSVSTLKIQRTQQEDSAVYLCASSSGRVSYTEAFFGQGTRLTVV.

The V and J genes are TRBV9 and TRBJ2-3; D unresolved. The V gene lost 1 base and the J gene lost 0 bases, with 6 bases spanning the gap. The germline V gene has CDR1 SGDLS and CDR2 YYNGEE. The CDR3 has 14 amino acids. For the CDR3, the DNA is TGTGCCAGCAGCGTAATCTATAGCACAGATACGCAGTATTTT. It yields the protein CASSVIYSTDTQYF.

The CDR3 sequence is CASSQGTLATDIQYF. The CDR3 DNA follows: TGTGCCAGCAGCCAAGGGACACTCGCAACGGACATTCAGTACTTC. The rearrangement uses TRBV28 and TRBJ2-4; D possibly corresponds to TRBD1 (6 bases). V lost 6 bases and J lost 8, with 20 bases in between. Germline assignment: CDR1 MDHEN and CDR2 SYDVKM. The CDR3 is 15 amino acids.

The chain has TRBV7-9 and TRBJ2-5, with TRBD1 matching 10 bases. The CDR3 is 16 amino acids. J was trimmed by 3 bases and V by 4 bases; bases with no gene match: 8. Per the germline V gene, CDR1 is SEHNR and CDR2 is FQNEAQ (reference sequence). The CDR3: CASSSTPGTGEETQYF. CDR3 bases: TGTGCCAGCAGCTCAACCCCGGGGACAGGGGAAGAGACCCAGTACTTC.

This clone has at least ten counts. V gene TRBV11-2 combines with J gene TRBJ2-2; D gene ambiguous. The length of the CDR3 is 17 residues. Trimming removed 2 bases from V and 1 base from J, with 14 bases in between. Germline V gives CDR1 SGHAT, CDR2 FQNNGV. The CDR3 coding sequence is TGTGCCAGCAGCTTAAACGCCATGGCGGTGAACACCGGGGAGCTGTTTTTT. It specifies CASSLNAMAVNTGELFF.

In its sample, this clone was seen a few times. The genes are TRBV25-1 and TRBJ2-3, with 8 nucleotides matching TRBD2. The germline gives CDR1 MGHDK, CDR2 SYGVNS. V shed 3 bases, J shed 0 bases, and the junction held 2 bases outside the gene matches. There are 15 residues in the CDR3. The CDR3 region is CASSDPSGSTDTQYF. The CDR3 DNA reads TGTGCCAGCAGTGATCCTAGCGGGAGCACAGATACGCAGTATTTT. The complete variable domain, with remaining parts taken from reference TRBV25-1 and TRBJ2-3, reads EADIYQTPRYLVIGTGKKITLECSQTMGHDKMYWYQQDPGMELHLIHYSYGVNSTEKGDLSSESTVSRIRTEHFPLTLESARPSHTSQYLCASSDPSGSTDTQYFGPGTRLTVL.